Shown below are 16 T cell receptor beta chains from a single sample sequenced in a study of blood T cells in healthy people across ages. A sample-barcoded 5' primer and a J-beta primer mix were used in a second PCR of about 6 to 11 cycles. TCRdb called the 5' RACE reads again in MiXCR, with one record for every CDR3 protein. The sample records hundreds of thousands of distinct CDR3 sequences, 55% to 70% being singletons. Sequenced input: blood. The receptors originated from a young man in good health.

The CDR3 sequence is CSARAPGTSEQYF. The CDR3 region has the DNA TGCAGTGCTAGAGCCCCCGGGACCAGCGAGCAGTACTTC. The rearrangement links TRBV20-1 to TRBJ2-4; either TRBD1 or TRBD2 may fit D (5 bases each). TRBJ2-7 explains the end of the DNA better; the J call may be wrong. CDR1 is DFQATT and CDR2 is SNEGSKA in the germline V gene (reference sequence). This CDR3 has 13 residues.

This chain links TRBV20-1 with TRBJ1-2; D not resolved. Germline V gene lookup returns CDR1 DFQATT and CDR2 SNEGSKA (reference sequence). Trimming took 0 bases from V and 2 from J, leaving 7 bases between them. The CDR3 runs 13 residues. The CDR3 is CSARDQENYGYTF. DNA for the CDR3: TGCAGTGCTAGAGATCAGGAGAACTATGGCTACACCTTC.

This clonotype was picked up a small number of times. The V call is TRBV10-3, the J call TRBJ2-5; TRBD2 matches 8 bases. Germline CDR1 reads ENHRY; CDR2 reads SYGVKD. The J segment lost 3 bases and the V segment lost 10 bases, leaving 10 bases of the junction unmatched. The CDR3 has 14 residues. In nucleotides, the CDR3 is TGTGCCACCCAGGGGCTCGGGGGGGAAGAGACCCAGTACTTC. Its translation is CATQGLGGEETQYF.

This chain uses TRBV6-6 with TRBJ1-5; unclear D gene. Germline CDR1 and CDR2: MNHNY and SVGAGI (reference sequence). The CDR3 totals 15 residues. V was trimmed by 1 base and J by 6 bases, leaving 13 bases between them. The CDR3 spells CASSYLGQVSQPQHF. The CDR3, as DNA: TGTGCCAGCAGTTACTTAGGGCAGGTTAGTCAGCCCCAGCATTTT.

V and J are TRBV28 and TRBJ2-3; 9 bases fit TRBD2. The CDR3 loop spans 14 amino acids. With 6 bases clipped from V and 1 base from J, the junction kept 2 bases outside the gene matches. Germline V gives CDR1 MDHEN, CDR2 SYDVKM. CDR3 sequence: CASRVAGGTDTQYF. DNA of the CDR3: TGTGCCAGCAGGGTAGCGGGGGGCACAGATACGCAGTATTTT.

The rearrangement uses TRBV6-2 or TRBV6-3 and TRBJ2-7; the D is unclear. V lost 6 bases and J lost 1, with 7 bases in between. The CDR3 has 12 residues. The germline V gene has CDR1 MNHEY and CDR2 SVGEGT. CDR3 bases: TGTGCCAGCAGCATCATTTCCTACGAGCAGTACTTC. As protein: CASSIISYEQYF.

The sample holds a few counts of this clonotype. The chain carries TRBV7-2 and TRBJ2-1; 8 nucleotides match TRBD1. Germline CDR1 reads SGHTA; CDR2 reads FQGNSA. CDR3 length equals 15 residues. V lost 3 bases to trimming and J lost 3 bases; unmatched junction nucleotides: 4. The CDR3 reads CASSFSGQGYNEQFF. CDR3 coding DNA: TGTGCCAGCAGCTTCAGCGGACAGGGCTACAATGAGCAGTTCTTC.

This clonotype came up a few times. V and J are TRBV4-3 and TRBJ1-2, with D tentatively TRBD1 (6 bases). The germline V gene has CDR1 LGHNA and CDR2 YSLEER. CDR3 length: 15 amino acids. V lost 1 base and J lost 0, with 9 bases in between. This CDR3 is CASSQVTGPNYGYTF. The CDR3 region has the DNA TGCGCCAGCAGCCAAGTAACAGGGCCTAACTATGGCTACACCTTC.

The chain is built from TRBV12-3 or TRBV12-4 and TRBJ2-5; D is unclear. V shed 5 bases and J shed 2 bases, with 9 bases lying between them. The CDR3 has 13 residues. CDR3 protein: CASSVLGQETQYF. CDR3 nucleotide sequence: TGTGCCAGCAGTGTGCTAGGTCAAGAGACCCAGTACTTC.

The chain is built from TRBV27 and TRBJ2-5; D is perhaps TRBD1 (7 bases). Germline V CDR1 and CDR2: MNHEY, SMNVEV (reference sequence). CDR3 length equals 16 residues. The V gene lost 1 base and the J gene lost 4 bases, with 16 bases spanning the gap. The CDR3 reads CASSLYPGGNPETQYF. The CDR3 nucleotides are TGTGCCAGCAGTTTATACCCAGGGGGGAATCCAGAGACCCAGTACTTC.

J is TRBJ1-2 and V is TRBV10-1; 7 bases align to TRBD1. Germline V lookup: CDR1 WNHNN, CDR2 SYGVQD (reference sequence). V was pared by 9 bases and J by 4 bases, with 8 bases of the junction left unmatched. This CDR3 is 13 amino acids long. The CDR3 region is CASAQAGGYGYTF. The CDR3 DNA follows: TGCGCCAGTGCCCAGGCAGGGGGCTATGGCTACACCTTC.

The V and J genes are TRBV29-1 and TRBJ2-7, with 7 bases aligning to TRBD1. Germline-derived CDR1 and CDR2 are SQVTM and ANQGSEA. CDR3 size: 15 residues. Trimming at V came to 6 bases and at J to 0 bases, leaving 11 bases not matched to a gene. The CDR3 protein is CSVVDRESPSYEQYF. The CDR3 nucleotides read TGCAGCGTAGTCGACAGGGAAAGTCCCTCCTACGAGCAGTACTTC.

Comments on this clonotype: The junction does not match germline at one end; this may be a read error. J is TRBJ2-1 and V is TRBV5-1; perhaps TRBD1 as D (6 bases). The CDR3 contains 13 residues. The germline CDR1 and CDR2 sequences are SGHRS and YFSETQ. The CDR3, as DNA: TGTGCCAGCAGTGTGGACAGCTACAATGAGCAGTTCTTC. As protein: CASSVDSYNEQFF.

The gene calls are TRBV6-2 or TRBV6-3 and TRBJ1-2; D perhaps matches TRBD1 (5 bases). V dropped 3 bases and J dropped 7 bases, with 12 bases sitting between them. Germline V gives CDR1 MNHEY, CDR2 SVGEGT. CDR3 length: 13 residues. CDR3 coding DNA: TGTGCCAGCAGTTATTCTTCGGGGCCTGGCTACACCTTC. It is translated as CASSYSSGPGYTF.

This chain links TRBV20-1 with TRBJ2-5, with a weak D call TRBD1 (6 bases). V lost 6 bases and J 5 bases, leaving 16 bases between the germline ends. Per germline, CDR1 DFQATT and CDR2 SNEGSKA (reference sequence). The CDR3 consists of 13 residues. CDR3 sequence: CSAGQHSEETQYF. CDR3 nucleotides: TGCAGTGCAGGACAGCATTCGGAGGAGACCCAGTACTTC.

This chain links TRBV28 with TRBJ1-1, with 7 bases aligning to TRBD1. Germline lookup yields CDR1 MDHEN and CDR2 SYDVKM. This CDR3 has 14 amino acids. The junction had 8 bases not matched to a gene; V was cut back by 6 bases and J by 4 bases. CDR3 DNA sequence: TGTGCCAGCAGCCGCCCGACAGGGTTCACTGAAGCTTTCTTT. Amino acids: CASSRPTGFTEAFF.